The sequence of this TCR beta chain was determined in a study of vaccination effects on CD4 cells after COVID-19. Background on the study: A few convalescent patients gave samples early and late after vaccination. Following the second dose by a median of 72 days, the post-vaccine samples were obtained.

For this clone: Its matching antigen is unknown.

Profiling relied on immunoSEQ multiplex PCR, and the TCRdb table lists in-frame clones only, not all of them. The sample shows 15,000 or so clones, 76% of them seen only once. Deletions cut 0 bases from V and 7 bases from J, with 10 bases between. The length of the CDR3 is 13 residues. The V gene's germline CDR1 is SGDLS and CDR2 YYNGEE. Prior to sequencing, the ViraFEST assay stimulated PBMC with viral peptide pools, which expanded the antigen-specific CD4+ T cells. Between days 9 and 11 of culture, CD4+ T cells were separated out. The person acquired a PCR-confirmed SARS-CoV-2 infection between March and December 2020. Two doses of either BNT162b2 or mRNA-1273 were given to each participant. A density of fewer than 2.5 million PBMC per well was used; these cells were cultured with around 11 IU/ml IL-2 and roughly 10 ug/ml peptides. IL-2 medium took the place of half the medium on both days 3 and 7.

The chain links TRBV9 to TRBJ1-1; no reliable D call. Sequences were derived from CD4+ T cells from PBMCs cultured with SARS-CoV-2 spike peptides, sampled after COVID-19 vaccination. The sequence derives from a human donor who had a prior SARS-CoV-2 infection. DNA of the CDR3: TGTGCCAGCAGCGTAGGACCAGAAGGTGAAGCTTTCTTT. As protein: CASSVGPEGEAFF. Combining the CDR3 with reference TRBV9 and TRBJ1-1 gives the whole variable domain DSGVTQTPKHLITATGQRVTLRCSPRSGDLSVYWYQQSLDQGLQFLIQYYNGEERAKGNILERFSAQQFPDLHSELNLSSLELGDSALYFCASSVGPEGEAFFGQGTRLTVV.